The T cell receptor (beta chain) under discussion was sequenced for a study of cytomegalovirus exposure and HLA in healthy donors. At the level of the study: Out of 350 to 400 genotyped donors, about 80% belonged to the Caucasian-associated ancestry cluster. Study-wide points: The study had only CMV serostatus as immune exposure information. Presence/absence analyses supposed approximately even sequencing depth among donors.

A remark on this clone: The target antigen is unknown.

Amplification used 60 Vbeta primers and 13 Jbeta primers. Sequencing was performed with immunoSEQ multiplex PCR; in TCRdb, only in-frame clones are kept and a portion is missing. The sample contains under 90,000 clones, more than 60% of which appear only once. The sequence derives from a man aged 40-49 years in good health and CMV-seronegative. What was sequenced was PBMCs.

The CDR3 nucleotides are TGTGCCAGCAGCCTCCGGGACAGGCGAATCACAGATACGCAGTATTTT. It specifies CASSLRDRRITDTQYF. The rearrangement joins TRBV7-2 to TRBJ2-3; 8 nucleotides line up with TRBD1. The J segment lost 2 bases and the V segment lost 5 bases, leaving 9 bases of the junction unmatched. The CDR3 covers 16 residues. CDR1 SGHTA and CDR2 FQGNSA come from the germline V gene.